This TCR beta chain was observed in a study of T cell repertoires in cytomegalovirus infection. The study, taken as a whole, reports: Within the response measured ex vivo, HLA-C-restricted CMV-specific TCR beta clonotypes were dominant. Individuals carrying CMV plus the relevant HLA were identified by cumulative frequency of public TCR beta families.

Comment on this clonotype: The target antigen is unknown.

Via MiXCR, TCRdb re-called the reads, giving one row per CDR3 protein. The sample holds approximately 750,000 distinct CDR3 sequences, 35% seen once. V was clipped by 6 bases and J by 4 bases; unmatched bases: 8. The CDR3 sequence is 14 residues long. Germline CDR1 LNHDA, CDR2 SQIVND (reference sequence). The sequenced sample consisted of PBMCs. The rearrangement joins TRBV19 to TRBJ1-2; 7 bases align to TRBD1. The TCR comes from a human donor in good health (CMV status not recorded). Some clones in this sample may be carry-over from other donors' samples. The CDR3 region has the DNA TGTGCCAGTAGAGCCCAGGGGGACGTCTATGGCTACACCTTC. The encoded protein is CASRAQGDVYGYTF.